The 28 T cell receptor beta chains in this list originate from one sample, sequenced in a study of post-analysis software for immune sequencing data. Study results and limitations: TRBV5-6, TRBV5-1 and TRBV20-1 were among a few TRBV segments more frequent in patients than controls.

Prepared libraries of TCR beta cDNA carried unique molecular identifiers. TCRdb re-called the PCR reads with MiXCR, one entry per CDR3 protein. The sample holds hundreds of thousands of distinct CDR3 sequences, roughly 45% seen once. No antigens are known for them. Specimen: blood. Source of these receptors: a girl under 18 with multiple sclerosis.

A single count supports this clonotype. The CDR3 end shows no conserved phenylalanine or tryptophan, and so a read error is likely. The DNA is omitted, as the CDR3 cannot be located on it reliably, and the CDR3 follows TCRdb's listing. V gene TRBV9 combines with J gene TRBJ1-3; the listed D gene, TRBD1, was not tested against the DNA. Germline lookup yields CDR1 SGDLS and CDR2 YYNGEE. The CDR3 extends over 9 residues, inclusive of both ends. The CDR3: CASIPWGGL.

Here the CDR3 DNA reads TGTGCCAGCAGCCTCCTGGAGGCCCAAGAGACCCAGTACTTC. Translated: CASSLLEAQETQYF. V gene TRBV11-2 combines with J gene TRBJ2-5; tentative D call: TRBD2 (5 bases). Germline-derived CDR1 and CDR2 are SGHAT and FQNNGV. Trimming took off 5 bases at V and 1 base at J, with 11 bases between the two ends. The length of the CDR3 is 14 residues.

The V gene is TRBV20-1, the J gene TRBJ2-7; no clear D. V was pared by 3 bases and J by 7 bases, with 13 bases between. The CDR3 covers 12 residues. CDR1 is DFQATT and CDR2 is SNEGSKA in the germline V gene (reference sequence). The CDR3 DNA sequence: TGCAGTGCTAGGGACGGAGATGGGGAGCAGTACTTC. It is translated as CSARDGDGEQYF.

This clonotype has more than one count but fewer than ten. The genes are TRBV29-1 and TRBJ1-1; unclear D gene. Looked up from germline, CDR1 is SQVTM and CDR2 is ANQGSEA. The ends were cut back, 3 bases at V and 6 bases at J, with 11 bases in the middle. The CDR3 extends over 12 amino acids. CDR3 bases: TGCAGCGTTGAGGACCTTAGGGCTGAAGCTTTCTTT. This sequence encodes CSVEDLRAEAFF. The entire variable domain, with the rest obtained from reference TRBV29-1 and TRBJ1-1, is as follows: SAVISQKPSRDICQRGTSLTIQCQVDSQVTMMFWYRQQPGQSLTLIATANQGSEATYESGFVIDKFPISRPNLTFSTLTVSNMSPEDSSIYLCSVEDLRAEAFFGQGTRLTVV.

The chain has TRBV6-1 and TRBJ1-5; TRBD1 matches at 7 bases. Germline V gene sequence: CDR1 MNHNS, CDR2 SASEGT. The CDR3 sequence is 14 residues long. J lost 6 bases, V lost 6 bases, and 8 bases had no gene match. CDR3 residues: CASRGTGVSQPQHF. DNA of the CDR3: TGTGCCAGCAGAGGTACAGGGGTCTCTCAGCCCCAGCATTTT.

There are a few counts of this clonotype. The gene calls are TRBV7-9 and TRBJ2-1; 15 positions match TRBD2. V was pared by 5 bases and J by 9 bases, with 5 bases of the junction left unmatched. This CDR3 has 15 residues. Germline V gives CDR1 SEHNR, CDR2 FQNEAQ (reference sequence). This chain's CDR3 is CASSIGTSGRIEQFF. DNA for the CDR3: TGTGCCAGCAGCATTGGGACTAGCGGGAGGATTGAGCAGTTCTTC. The entire variable domain, with the rest obtained from reference TRBV7-9 and TRBJ2-1, is as follows: DTGVSQNPRHKITKRGQNVTFRCDPISEHNRLYWYRQTLGQGPEFLTYFQNEAQLEKSRLLSDRFSAERPKGSFSTLEIQRTEQGDSAMYLCASSIGTSGRIEQFFGPGTRLTVL.

This clonotype was detected ten times or more. This rearrangement joins TRBV5-1 to TRBJ2-1; 8 positions match TRBD1. The CDR3 totals 14 residues. Germline CDR1 is SGHRS and CDR2 is YFSETQ. Unmatched junction bases numbered 9, after V lost 9 bases and J lost 4 bases. This chain's CDR3 is CATSLQGGYNEQFF. The CDR3 region has the DNA TGCGCCACAAGCCTACAGGGGGGTTACAATGAGCAGTTCTTC.

This clonotype was observed many times. V usage is TRBV7-9 and J usage is TRBJ2-5; TRBD1 agrees at 9 bases. The CDR3 is 14 amino acids. Trimming at V came to 3 bases and at J to 2 bases, leaving 1 base not matched to a gene. The V gene's germline CDR1 is SEHNR and CDR2 FQNEAQ (reference sequence). In DNA, the CDR3 is TGTGCCAGCAGCTTGACAGGGGGACAAGAGACCCAGTACTTC. Its translation: CASSLTGGQETQYF.

A note on this clonotype: The CDR3 does not end in the conserved phenylalanine or tryptophan, so this is likely a read error. The chain links TRBV30 to TRBJ2-7, with D maybe TRBD1 (6 bases). The CDR3 covers 15 residues. CDR1 GTSNPN and CDR2 SVGIG come from the germline V gene (reference sequence). V gave up 5 bases and J gave up 2 bases, with 19 bases separating them. CDR3 coding DNA: TGTGCCTGGGACTCCAGTGGGCAGGGGACCTACGAGCAGTACTGC. Amino acids: CAWDSSGQGTYEQYC.

This clonotype was picked up a small number of times. The chain links TRBV5-5 to TRBJ2-7, with D possibly TRBD1 on 5 matching bases. The CDR3 has 15 amino acids. The V gene's germline CDR1 is SGHKS and CDR2 YYEKEE (reference sequence). V dropped 0 bases and J dropped 0 bases, with 10 bases sitting between them. For the CDR3, the DNA is TGTGCCAGCAGCTTGGTACAGGCCTTCTCCTACGAGCAGTACTTC. Translation gives CASSLVQAFSYEQYF.

The chain links TRBV20-1 to TRBJ2-1; a weak D match, TRBD2 (5 bases). Germline V lookup: CDR1 DFQATT, CDR2 SNEGSKA (reference sequence). Trimming took 6 bases from V and 0 from J, leaving 12 bases between them. The CDR3 is made up of 14 amino acids. The CDR3 coding sequence is TGCAGTGCCCGGAGGCCGAGCTCCTACAATGAGCAGTTCTTC. It codes for CSARRPSSYNEQFF.

This rearrangement joins TRBV7-9 to TRBJ2-1; 7 nucleotides line up with TRBD2. The CDR3 length is 15 residues. Germline V CDR1 and CDR2: SEHNR, FQNEAQ (reference sequence). J was trimmed by 8 bases and V by 5 bases; bases with no gene match: 12. The CDR3 is CASSVGGLGVDEQFF. CDR3 sequence (DNA): TGTGCCAGCAGCGTGGGAGGACTAGGTGTCGATGAGCAGTTCTTC.

Details on this clonotype: Relative to the germline gene, one junction end is altered; a read error may explain this. For the CDR3, the DNA is TGTGCCGGGAGTGATTGGCAGCGGGACTATGGCTACACCTTC. Its protein is CAGSDWQRDYGYTF. V and J are TRBV30 and TRBJ1-2; no definite D call. The germline gives CDR1 GTSNPN, CDR2 SVGIG (reference sequence). CDR3 size: 14 residues.

In nucleotides, the CDR3 is TGTGCCAGCAGCTTGGTTAGTTTCGGACACTCCTACGAGCAGTACTTC. Translation: CASSLVSFGHSYEQYF. The genes are TRBV7-9 and TRBJ2-7; the D gene is possibly TRBD1 (5 bases). V was clipped by 3 bases and J by 0 bases, with 15 bases between them. The germline V gene encodes CDR1 SEHNR and CDR2 FQNEAQ (reference sequence). This CDR3 spans 16 amino acids. The full variable domain, rest sourced from reference TRBV7-9 and TRBJ2-7, is DTGVSQNPRHKITKRGQNVTFRCDPISEHNRLYWYRQTLGQGPEFLTYFQNEAQLEKSRLLSDRFSAERPKGSFSTLEIQRTEQGDSAMYLCASSLVSFGHSYEQYFGPGTRLTVT.

This chain connects TRBV10-3 to TRBJ2-4, with TRBD2 as a possible D gene (6 bases). CDR3 length: 15 amino acids. Trimming shortened V by 4 bases and J by 3 bases, and 13 bases separated the two germline ends. CDR1 and CDR2 (germline): ENHRY, SYGVKD. The CDR3 here is CAISGGAGNKNIQYF. DNA for the CDR3: TGTGCCATCAGTGGTGGCGCGGGGAACAAAAACATTCAGTACTTC.

The sample holds a few counts of this clonotype. The genes are TRBV28 and TRBJ2-7, with unresolved D. Germline loops: CDR1 MDHEN, CDR2 SYDVKM. CDR3 size: 14 residues. The V end lost 1 base, the J end lost 5 bases, and 12 bases lay between the germline ends. CDR3 sequence: CASSLSWAHHEQYF. CDR3 sequence (DNA): TGTGCCAGCAGTTTATCCTGGGCCCATCACGAGCAGTACTTC. Filled out from reference TRBV28 and TRBJ2-7, the complete variable domain reads DVKVTQSSRYLVKRTGEKVFLECVQDMDHENMFWYRQDPGLGLRLIYFSYDVKMKEKGDIPEGYSVSREKKERFSLILESASTNQTSMYLCASSLSWAHHEQYFGPGTRLTVT.

This chain connects TRBV6-5 to TRBJ2-7, with a possible D match to TRBD2 (6 bases). The CDR3 covers 17 residues. V was shortened by 11 bases and J by 3 bases, with 29 bases between the two germline ends. Germline V gives CDR1 MNHEY, CDR2 SVGAGI. In DNA, the CDR3 is TGTGCCGCCAGTTCGGTGGGTAATTGCGGGATTCACTACGAGCAGTACTTC. Protein: CAASSVGNCGIHYEQYF.

The table lists this clonotype with a few counts. The rearrangement joins TRBV28 to TRBJ2-7, with D tentatively TRBD2 (6 bases). Trimming shortened V by 7 bases and J by 3 bases, and 16 bases separated the two germline ends. Germline values: CDR1 MDHEN, CDR2 SYDVKM. The CDR3 contains 14 residues. The CDR3 spells CASTSYGTYYEQYF. DNA for the CDR3: TGTGCCAGCACCTCCTACGGGACTTACTACGAGCAGTACTTC.

V usage is TRBV28 and J usage is TRBJ1-2, with D unresolved. The CDR3 loop spans 13 amino acids. Germline CDR1 MDHEN, CDR2 SYDVKM. V was trimmed by 6 bases and J by 8 bases, leaving 16 bases between them. DNA for the CDR3: TGTGCCAGCAGCCGCACCTCCCGAGGCGGCTACACCTTC. Translating it yields CASSRTSRGGYTF.

Details on this clonotype: One junction end disagrees with the germline gene, perhaps due to a read error. The CDR3 sequence is CASSLASGSLVDIQYF. DNA for the CDR3: TGTGCCAGCAGCCTAGCTAGCGGGAGTTTAGTGGACATTCAGTACTTC. This sequence joins TRBV7-6 and TRBJ2-7; 10 bases are a match to TRBD2. The DNA end favors TRBJ2-4, so the J call may be wrong. The CDR3 runs to 16 residues. Germline CDR1 SGHVS, CDR2 FNYEAQ.

This clonotype was recorded many times. This rearrangement joins TRBV29-1 to TRBJ2-1; D gene uncertain. CDR3 length equals 10 residues. Trimming removed 6 bases at V and 9 bases at J, with 9 bases between. Per the germline V gene, CDR1 is SQVTM and CDR2 is ANQGSEA. The DNA of the CDR3 is TGCAGCGTCACACAGACTGAGCAGTTCTTC. Translating gives CSVTQTEQFF.

The V gene is TRBV27, the J gene TRBJ2-3; the D gene is possibly TRBD1 (5 bases). V gave up 5 bases and J gave up 1 base, with 13 bases separating them. Germline V gene data show CDR1 as MNHEY and CDR2 as SMNVEV (reference sequence). The CDR3 runs to 15 residues. In DNA form, the CDR3 reads TGTGCCAGCAGTAAAGTCAGGGAAGGCACAGATACGCAGTATTTT. Encoded protein: CASSKVREGTDTQYF.

In this sample, this clonotype turned up a few times. The CDR3 DNA is TGCAGTGCTAGGGAACTAGCGGGAGGGCCCTCGGGAGATACGCAGTATTTT. Translating it yields CSARELAGGPSGDTQYF. V is TRBV20-1 and J is TRBJ2-3; 13 bases align to TRBD2. The CDR3 extends over 17 amino acids. Germline values: CDR1 DFQATT, CDR2 SNEGSKA (reference sequence). The V segment lost 3 bases and the J segment 5 bases; nucleotides outside the gene matches: 11.

The chain couples TRBV18 to TRBJ2-5, with TRBD2 matching over 8 bases. This CDR3 is built from 15 residues. Per the germline V gene, CDR1 is KGHSH and CDR2 is LQKENI. The ends lost 3 bases at V and 1 base at J; junction bases unmatched: 4. Here the CDR3 reads CASSPTTSGQETQYF. The CDR3 coding sequence is TGTGCCAGCTCACCGACTACTAGCGGCCAAGAGACCCAGTACTTC.

The chain combines TRBV5-1 with TRBJ2-5; 8 nucleotides match TRBD1. This CDR3 has 15 residues. Germline V gene lookup returns CDR1 SGHRS and CDR2 YFSETQ. With 0 bases clipped from V and 5 bases from J, the junction kept 6 bases outside the gene matches. This chain's CDR3 is CASSLGTGLWETQYF. The CDR3 coding sequence is TGCGCCAGCAGCTTGGGGACAGGGCTTTGGGAGACCCAGTACTTC. Combining the CDR3 with reference TRBV5-1 and TRBJ2-5 gives the whole variable domain KAGVTQTPRYLIKTRGQQVTLSCSPISGHRSVSWYQQTPGQGLQFLFEYFSETQRNKGNFPGRFSGRQFSNSRSEMNVSTLELGDSALYLCASSLGTGLWETQYFGPGTRLLVL.

In this sample, this clonotype turned up a few times. The genes are TRBV12-3 or TRBV12-4 and TRBJ2-3; D gene ambiguous. V was clipped by 5 bases and J by 7 bases, with 28 bases between them. This CDR3 contains 18 residues. For the CDR3, the DNA is TGTGCCAGCAGTCGAATCGGACCCTTCGGCATCAACATACATACGCAGTATTTT. Its protein is CASSRIGPFGINIHTQYF.

The genes are TRBV6-5 and TRBJ2-4; 8 bases align to TRBD2. The J call is uncertain, as TRBJ2-7 better fits the DNA end. The V gene's germline CDR1 is MNHEY and CDR2 SVGAGI. The CDR3 length is 14 residues. Here the CDR3 reads CASSRAGGSGEQYF. CDR3 nucleotide sequence: TGTGCCAGCAGTAGGGCGGGAGGATCTGGCGAGCAGTACTTC.

The CDR3 protein is CASRSLAGRTGELFF. DNA for the CDR3: TGTGCCAGCAGATCTTTGGCAGGGCGCACCGGGGAGCTGTTTTTT. The chain recombines TRBV6-1 with TRBJ2-2; D may be TRBD1 (5 bases). Germline V gene sequence: CDR1 MNHNS, CDR2 SASEGT. Between the trimmed V and J ends, which lost 6 bases and 4 bases, there was a span of 15 bases. This CDR3 is built from 15 residues.